This record concerns one T cell receptor beta chain sequence. Its cognate antigen has yet to be identified. A junction end diverges from the germline sequence, so it may reflect a read error. Inclusive of the bounding cysteine and phenylalanine, the CDR3 is 16 residues long. CDR3 DNA is the only sequence kept; it has 48 bases, read in frame from the first base. The germline V gene supplies CDR1 KGHSH and CDR2 LQKENI. This specimen belongs to a study of breast tumors, draining lymph nodes, adjacent tissues (dated by TCRdb to 2016 to 2017). With regard to the full study: The study compared TCR beta repertoires across tumor, adjacent nontumor tissue and axillary lymph nodes from breast cancer patients. The study aimed to assess the relationships and possible T-cell exchange between tumor, surrounding tissue and draining lymph node repertoires in human breast cancer.

Adjacent samples consisted of nontumor breast tissue surrounding the tumor. Beyond this particular receptor, the publication reports: T-cell repertoire diversity in tumors was found to be lower than in lymph nodes but higher than in nontumor tissue, and preferential V and J gene usage was observed. Tumor and nontumor tissue repertoires were found to be significantly more similar in luminal-like than in basal-like breast cancer. The study presented the conclusion that tumor T cells originate in lymph nodes as consistent with a hypothesis, not as something directly demonstrated. The data were considered consistent with the idea that most tumor T cells come from the lymph node and then expand in tumor tissue.

Sequenced using an Illumina HiSeq 2000. TCR beta chain libraries were generated through multiplex PCR amplification. The amplified TCR beta chain products were analyzed by high-throughput sequencing. The raw public reads went through TCRdb reprocessing: fastp at Q25, MiXCR clone calling, in-frame beta chains kept. CDR3 protein duplicates are merged, each entry listing the most common genes and DNA. The sample table contains more than 10,000 distinct CDR3 sequences; only one count was recorded for over 45% of them. Of the sample, around 40% is held by the ten largest clones. Sequencing input: tumor-adjacent breast tissue. This TCR was sampled from a female donor with breast cancer. Some clones in this sample may be carry-over from other donors' samples. The V and J genes are TRBV18 and TRBJ2-2; the D gene is perhaps TRBD1, from 6 matching bases. The DNA reads TGTGCCAGCTCACCAGTGGGACAACAAAACACCGAGGAGCTGTTTTTT. This codes for CASSPVGQQNTEELFF.